A selection of T cell receptor beta chains follows, all from one sample in a study of cytomegalovirus exposure and HLA in healthy donors. Here immunoSEQ multiplex PCR was the method, and the copy in TCRdb shows in-frame clones only, minus some. The sample holds hundreds of thousands of clones; less than 85% are singletons and the top ten take around 5.6%. Sequenced material: PBMCs. These receptors were taken from a woman aged 18 to 35 in good health and CMV-seronegative. CDR3s include the opening cysteine and the closing phenylalanine or tryptophan. Fields, in order: V gene, J gene, clone size, D gene, CDR3 protein, CDR3 DNA. D genes are given only for firm matches. Part of the rows lack a size; the others show once, few, many or a class for expanded clones.

>TRBV5-6|TRBJ1-2|few|.
CASSTDSSYTF
TGTGCCAGCAGCACTGACTCCAGCTACACCTTC
>TRBV9|TRBJ2-3|.|.
CASSVDQLGADTQYF
TGTGCCAGCAGCGTAGACCAACTAGGGGCAGATACGCAGTATTTT
>TRBV19|TRBJ2-7|.|TRBD1
CASSPEAGTGSLEQYF
TGTGCCAGTAGTCCGGAAGCCGGGACAGGGAGTCTCGAGCAGTACTTC
>TRBV9|TRBJ2-1|.|TRBD2
CASSVGGGGFEQFF
TGTGCCAGCAGCGTAGGGGGCGGGGGTTTTGAGCAGTTCTTC
>TRBV30|TRBJ1-1|.|.
CAWSVGPLEAFF
TGTGCCTGGAGTGTAGGCCCGCTGGAGGCTTTCTTT
>TRBV2|TRBJ2-7|few|TRBD2
CASRTTGRTSGTHWEQYF
TGTGCCAGCAGGACAACGGGGCGGACTAGCGGGACGCATTGGGAGCAGTACTTC
>TRBV9|TRBJ1-1|.|.
CASSVDFGDTEAFF
TGTGCCAGCAGCGTAGATTTCGGGGACACTGAAGCTTTCTTT
>TRBV28|TRBJ1-2|.|.
CASSLNRASGYTF
TGTGCCAGCAGTTTAAACAGGGCTAGCGGCTACACCTTC
>TRBV30|TRBJ1-5|many|.
CAWSLGRGNQPQHF
TGTGCCTGGAGTCTGGGACGAGGCAATCAGCCCCAGCATTTT
>TRBV10-3|TRBJ2-1|.|TRBD1
CAISEARGDRGFYNEQFF
TGTGCCATCAGTGAGGCTCGGGGGGACAGGGGGTTCTACAATGAGCAGTTCTTC
>TRBV2|TRBJ1-5|few|.
CASSYRDRGPHF
TGTGCCAGCAGTTACCGGGACCGCGGTCCGCATTTT
>TRBV5-1|TRBJ1-1|.|.
CASSRGLNTEAFF
TGCGCCAGCAGCCGAGGGTTGAACACTGAAGCTTTCTTT
>TRBV5-6|TRBJ1-1|.|.
CASSYTNTEAFF
TGTGCCAGCAGCTACACGAACACTGAAGCTTTCTTT
>TRBV5-1|TRBJ1-1|.|.
CASRFEGNTEAFF
TGCGCCAGCAGGTTCGAGGGGAACACTGAAGCTTTCTTT
>TRBV19|TRBJ1-2|few|.
CASKGIDYGYTF
TGTGCCAGTAAGGGGATCGACTATGGCTACACCTTC
>TRBV2|TRBJ2-7|few|.
CASSARYEQYF
TGTGCCAGCAGTGCAAGGTACGAGCAGTACTTC
>TRBV9|TRBJ2-7|.|.
CASSVGGDAYEQYF
TGTGCCAGCAGCGTAGGTGGGGACGCGTACGAGCAGTACTTC
>TRBV5-1|TRBJ2-2|.|TRBD1
CASSRDRVRTGELFF
TGCGCCAGCAGCCGGGACAGGGTTCGCACCGGGGAGCTGTTTTTT
>TRBV7-8|TRBJ2-2|.|.
CASSAGYGELFF
TGTGCCAGCAGCGCAGGGTACGGGGAGCTGTTTTTT
>TRBV6-6|TRBJ2-7|.|.
CASSDSGPLRDEQYF
TGTGCCAGCAGTGATTCGGGACCGCTGAGGGACGAGCAGTACTTC
>TRBV11-2|TRBJ2-5|.|TRBD2
CASSLRGLAGVETQYF
TGTGCCAGCAGCCTCAGGGGACTAGCGGGAGTTGAGACCCAGTACTTC
>TRBV5-1|TRBJ2-1|.|.
CASSFDGTHSSYNEQFF
TGCGCCAGCAGCTTCGACGGAACTCATAGCTCCTACAATGAGCAGTTCTTC
>TRBV9|TRBJ2-7|.|.
CASSAPGYTYEQYF
TGTGCCAGCAGCGCTCCAGGTTATACCTACGAGCAGTACTTC
>TRBV11-1|TRBJ2-1|once|TRBD1
CASSPPGTDEQFF
TGTGCCAGCAGCCCCCCCGGGACAGATGAGCAGTTCTTC
>TRBV4-1|TRBJ1-2|.|TRBD1
CASSQAITGDYGYTF
TGCGCCAGCAGCCAAGCGATTACAGGGGACTATGGCTACACCTTC
>TRBV7-2|TRBJ1-5|few|.
CASSLEQDQPQHF
TGTGCCAGCAGCTTAGAACAAGATCAGCCCCAGCATTTT
>TRBV6-1|TRBJ1-5|.|.
CASSENWGNQPQHF
TGTGCCAGCAGTGAAAATTGGGGGAATCAGCCCCAGCATTTT
>TRBV30|TRBJ2-7|.|TRBD2
CAWRLGGGTYEQYF
TGTGCCTGGAGGCTCGGGGGAGGGACCTACGAGCAGTACTTC
>TRBV27|TRBJ2-1|.|.
CASSLLARHEQFF
TGTGCCAGCAGTTTACTAGCGAGGCATGAGCAGTTCTTC
>TRBV28|TRBJ1-2|.|.
CATRGRGGGYGYTF
TGTGCCACACGCGGGAGGGGAGGTGGCTATGGCTACACCTTC
>TRBV29-1|TRBJ2-2|.|.
CSAAGHGNTGELFF
TGCAGCGCAGCGGGACACGGAAACACCGGGGAGCTGTTTTTT
>TRBV9|TRBJ2-7|.|.
CASSAGSRSSYEQYF
TGTGCCAGCAGCGCCGGGAGCAGGAGCTCCTACGAGCAGTACTTC
>TRBV29-1|TRBJ1-1|.|.
CSVDWNTEAFF
TGCAGCGTTGATTGGAACACTGAAGCTTTCTTT
>TRBV2|TRBJ1-2|once|TRBD1
CASSVQGGQSPYGYTF
TGTGCCAGCAGTGTCCAGGGGGGCCAATCACCCTATGGCTACACCTTC
>TRBV5-1|TRBJ2-3|.|.
CASSLVSSRDTQYF
TGCGCCAGCAGCTTGGTGTCGTCGAGAGATACGCAGTATTTT
>TRBV15|TRBJ1-5|.|.
CATSRVGAPQHF
TGTGCCACCAGCAGAGTGGGGGCTCCCCAGCATTTT
>TRBV7-8|TRBJ2-7|.|TRBD2
CASSLREDYEQYF
TGTGCCAGCAGCTTACGGGAGGACTACGAGCAGTACTTC
>TRBV5-8|TRBJ2-7|.|TRBD1
CASSPGTGGFYEQYF
TGTGCCAGCAGCCCCGGGACAGGGGGATTTTACGAGCAGTACTTC
>TRBV4-2|TRBJ2-7|.|TRBD1
CASSQESLQGVGEEQYF
TGTGCCAGCAGCCAAGAATCCCTACAGGGGGTCGGTGAAGAGCAGTACTTC
>TRBV2|TRBJ1-5|.|TRBD1
CASRETGVTNQPQHF
TGTGCCAGCAGAGAAACAGGGGTGACCAATCAGCCCCAGCATTTT